This is a list of T cell receptor beta chains from one sample in a study of blood T cell repertoires in COVID-19. Here immunoSEQ multiplex PCR was the method, and the copy in TCRdb shows in-frame clones only, minus some. The repertoire holds under 200,000 clones, with roughly 90% as singletons. The sequencing input was peripheral blood. The receptors shown here come from a man aged 18 to 29 with active or convalescent COVID-19. Each CDR3 is given with its conserved first and last residue. The order of the fields is D gene, V gene, J gene, clone size, CDR3 protein, CDR3 DNA. The D gene is left open where the match is weak. Not all rows give a size; the values are once, few, many and, for expanded clones, a class.

D gene: TRBD1; V gene: TRBV5-1; J gene: TRBJ2-5; clone size: NA; CDR3 protein: CASSSRQGRETQYF; CDR3 DNA: TGCGCCAGCAGCTCCCGACAGGGGCGGGAGACCCAGTACTTC
D gene: TRBD2; V gene: TRBV10-3; J gene: TRBJ2-1; clone size: NA; CDR3 protein: CAISEIGLAGRNNEQFF; CDR3 DNA: TGTGCCATCAGTGAGATAGGGCTAGCCGGGAGGAACAATGAGCAGTTCTTC
D gene: NA; V gene: TRBV2; J gene: TRBJ1-1; clone size: NA; CDR3 protein: CASSEEGPPYTEAFF; CDR3 DNA: TGTGCCAGCAGTGAAGAGGGGCCGCCCTACACTGAAGCTTTCTTT
D gene: NA; V gene: TRBV5-8; J gene: TRBJ2-7; clone size: NA; CDR3 protein: CASSQATYEQYF; CDR3 DNA: TGTGCCAGCAGCCAGGCAACCTACGAGCAGTACTTC
D gene: NA; V gene: TRBV5-6; J gene: TRBJ1-1; clone size: NA; CDR3 protein: CASSPPGPGRGAFF; CDR3 DNA: TGTGCCAGCAGCCCTCCCGGACCCGGGCGGGGTGCTTTCTTT
D gene: TRBD2; V gene: TRBV27; J gene: TRBJ2-3; clone size: NA; CDR3 protein: CASSPTLAGTSGGGTDTQYF; CDR3 DNA: TGTGCCAGCAGCCCTACACTGGCCGGGACTAGCGGAGGGGGCACAGATACGCAGTATTTT
D gene: TRBD2; V gene: TRBV5-6; J gene: TRBJ2-1; clone size: NA; CDR3 protein: CASSWRLAGNEQFF; CDR3 DNA: TGTGCCAGCAGCTGGAGACTAGCAGGGAATGAGCAGTTCTTC
D gene: NA; V gene: TRBV7-2; J gene: TRBJ1-2; clone size: NA; CDR3 protein: CASSLDGGVRGYTF; CDR3 DNA: TGTGCCAGCAGCTTAGATGGGGGCGTCAGGGGCTACACCTTC
D gene: TRBD1; V gene: TRBV28; J gene: TRBJ1-5; clone size: NA; CDR3 protein: CATRDREFQEGNQPQHF; CDR3 DNA: TGTGCCACCCGGGACAGGGAATTCCAGGAGGGCAATCAGCCCCAGCATTTT
D gene: NA; V gene: TRBV5-1; J gene: TRBJ1-3; clone size: NA; CDR3 protein: CASSWSDLSSGNTIYF; CDR3 DNA: TGCGCCAGCAGCTGGTCCGACTTGAGCTCTGGAAACACCATATATTTT
D gene: TRBD2; V gene: TRBV11-3; J gene: TRBJ2-3; clone size: NA; CDR3 protein: CASSPTSASTDTQYF; CDR3 DNA: TGTGCCAGCAGCCCAACTAGCGCCAGCACAGATACGCAGTATTTT
D gene: NA; V gene: TRBV4-3; J gene: TRBJ1-5; clone size: NA; CDR3 protein: CASSQNAADSNQPQHF; CDR3 DNA: TGCGCCAGCAGCCAAAACGCAGCGGATAGCAATCAGCCCCAGCATTTT
D gene: TRBD2; V gene: TRBV5-1; J gene: TRBJ2-3; clone size: NA; CDR3 protein: CASSPGLAGGRSSTDTQYF; CDR3 DNA: TGCGCCAGCAGCCCGGGACTAGCGGGAGGGAGGTCTAGCACAGATACGCAGTATTTT
D gene: NA; V gene: TRBV19; J gene: TRBJ1-5; clone size: few; CDR3 protein: CASSPSRGRYNQPQHF; CDR3 DNA: TGTGCCAGTAGTCCCTCTAGGGGGAGATACAATCAGCCCCAGCATTTT
D gene: TRBD2; V gene: TRBV27; J gene: TRBJ2-7; clone size: NA; CDR3 protein: CASSFGGGASHEQYF; CDR3 DNA: TGTGCCAGCAGTTTTGGGGGAGGGGCTTCCCACGAGCAGTACTTC
D gene: TRBD1; V gene: TRBV19; J gene: TRBJ1-2; clone size: NA; CDR3 protein: CASSFGTGMSYGYTF; CDR3 DNA: TGTGCCAGTAGTTTTGGGACAGGAATGAGCTATGGCTACACCTTC
D gene: TRBD1; V gene: TRBV2; J gene: TRBJ1-3; clone size: NA; CDR3 protein: CASRDRAGNTIYF; CDR3 DNA: TGTGCCAGCAGGGACAGGGCTGGAAACACCATATATTTT
D gene: TRBD1; V gene: TRBV7-9; J gene: TRBJ1-1; clone size: NA; CDR3 protein: CASSQDRGNTEAFF; CDR3 DNA: TGTGCCAGCAGCCAGGACAGGGGGAACACTGAAGCTTTCTTT
D gene: NA; V gene: TRBV11-2; J gene: TRBJ2-1; clone size: few; CDR3 protein: CASSLAGAVNEQFF; CDR3 DNA: TGTGCCAGCAGCTTAGCGGGAGCTGTCAATGAGCAGTTCTTC
D gene: NA; V gene: TRBV11-2; J gene: TRBJ1-1; clone size: NA; CDR3 protein: CASSLNLGAYPEAFF; CDR3 DNA: TGTGCCAGCAGCTTAAACCTGGGGGCCTACCCCGAAGCTTTCTTT
D gene: NA; V gene: TRBV2; J gene: TRBJ1-2; clone size: NA; CDR3 protein: CASSPGLSSYGYTF; CDR3 DNA: TGTGCCAGCAGTCCGGGACTTTCCTCCTATGGCTACACCTTC
D gene: TRBD1; V gene: TRBV2; J gene: TRBJ2-7; clone size: NA; CDR3 protein: CASSPGQGAHEQYF; CDR3 DNA: TGTGCCAGCAGTCCGGGACAGGGGGCCCACGAGCAGTACTTC
D gene: NA; V gene: TRBV6-4; J gene: TRBJ1-5; clone size: NA; CDR3 protein: CASSETIDQPQHF; CDR3 DNA: TGTGCCAGCAGTGAAACAATTGATCAGCCCCAGCATTTT
D gene: TRBD2; V gene: TRBV5-6; J gene: TRBJ2-1; clone size: NA; CDR3 protein: CASSLVRLAGGGYNEQFF; CDR3 DNA: TGTGCCAGCAGCTTGGTAAGACTAGCGGGAGGAGGGTACAATGAGCAGTTCTTC
D gene: NA; V gene: TRBV4-3; J gene: TRBJ2-7; clone size: NA; CDR3 protein: CASSQDYRQLSYEQYF; CDR3 DNA: TGCGCCAGCAGCCAAGACTACCGACAGCTCTCCTACGAGCAGTACTTC
D gene: NA; V gene: TRBV16; J gene: TRBJ2-7; clone size: NA; CDR3 protein: CASSQSSLSDEQYF; CDR3 DNA: TGTGCCAGCAGCCAATCGAGTCTAAGCGACGAGCAGTACTTC
D gene: TRBD1; V gene: TRBV4-3; J gene: TRBJ1-2; clone size: NA; CDR3 protein: CASSQSGQGRGGYTF; CDR3 DNA: TGCGCCAGCAGCCAATCCGGACAGGGTAGAGGAGGCTACACCTTC
D gene: TRBD2; V gene: TRBV6-5; J gene: TRBJ2-2; clone size: NA; CDR3 protein: CASLGLGDTGELFF; CDR3 DNA: TGTGCCAGCCTAGGACTAGGGGACACCGGGGAGCTGTTTTTT